The rows below give T cell receptor beta chains drawn from one sample of a study of cytomegalovirus exposure and HLA in healthy donors. The method was immunoSEQ multiplex PCR; TCRdb's version includes in-frame clones alone and lacks a portion of them. The sample table sets out around 140,000 clones. The sample was PBMCs. Receptors originate from a woman in her thirties or forties in good health and CMV-seropositive. Each CDR3 is given with its conserved first and last residue. D genes are given only for firm matches.

len,d_gene,v_gene,j_gene,CDR3aa,CDR3nt
14,TRBD1,TRBV7-9,TRBJ1-1,CASSLEQGFTEAFF,TGTGCCAGCAGCTTAGAACAGGGGTTCACTGAAGCTTTCTTT
13,-,TRBV27,TRBJ1-5,CASSVNSNQPQHF,TGTGCCAGCAGTGTAAATAGCAATCAGCCCCAGCATTTT
13,TRBD1,TRBV29-1,TRBJ2-5,CSSFRQGRETQYF,TGCAGCTCCTTTCGACAGGGAAGAGAGACCCAGTACTTC
14,TRBD1,TRBV19,TRBJ2-7,CASSITGVEGEQYF,TGTGCCAGTAGTATAACAGGGGTAGAAGGCGAGCAGTACTTC
13,TRBD2,TRBV30,TRBJ2-3,CASSGRFTDTQYF,TGTGCCAGTAGCGGGAGGTTCACAGATACGCAGTATTTT
16,-,TRBV9,TRBJ2-3,CASSGAGLGGTDTQYF,TGTGCCAGCAGCGGGGCCGGGCTCGGGGGCACAGATACGCAGTATTTT
14,-,TRBV5-1,TRBJ1-2,CASSLGTGYYGYTF,TGCGCCAGCAGCTTGGGTACAGGGTACTATGGCTACACCTTC
15,-,TRBV28,TRBJ2-1,CASSLQRTSYNEQFF,TGTGCCAGCAGTTTACAGCGGACCTCCTACAATGAGCAGTTCTTC
11,-,TRBV5-1,TRBJ2-5,CASSLGGPAYF,TGCGCCAGCAGCTTAGGGGGACCGGCGTACTTC
16,-,TRBV7-9,TRBJ2-2,CASSLAGSGNTGELFF,TGTGCCAGCAGCTTAGCGGGTTCGGGGAACACCGGGGAGCTGTTTTTT
15,-,TRBV28,TRBJ1-1,CASSFNRDWGTEAFF,TGTGCCAGCAGTTTTAACCGGGACTGGGGCACTGAAGCTTTCTTT
11,-,TRBV27,TRBJ2-1,CASSLLNMEFF,TGTGCCAGCAGTCTTCTTAACATGGAGTTCTTC
19,TRBD2,TRBV19,TRBJ2-3,CASSSSSSGTIPSTDTQYF,TGTGCCAGTAGTTCCAGCTCTAGCGGGACTATCCCTAGCACAGATACGCAGTATTTT
15,TRBD2,TRBV5-6,TRBJ2-1,CASSLRAGGHGEQFF,TGTGCCAGCAGCTTGAGAGCGGGAGGGCATGGTGAGCAGTTCTTC
15,-,TRBV15,TRBJ1-5,CATSRGGISNQPQHF,TGTGCCACCAGCAGGGGAGGTATTAGCAATCAGCCCCAGCATTTT
10,-,TRBV20-1,TRBJ2-1,CSAPQYEQFF,TGCAGTGCCCCCCAGTATGAGCAGTTCTTC
13,TRBD1,TRBV9,TRBJ2-7,CASSGDRGNEQYF,TGTGCCAGCAGCGGGGACAGGGGCAACGAGCAGTACTTC
14,-,TRBV7-8,TRBJ1-1,CASSLEVRGAEAFF,TGTGCCAGCAGCTTAGAGGTCAGGGGAGCTGAAGCTTTCTTT
14,-,TRBV6-5,TRBJ2-5,CASSYLGQQETQYF,TGTGCCAGCAGTTACCTCGGACAGCAAGAGACCCAGTACTTC
16,TRBD2,TRBV5-1,TRBJ2-2,CASSLGLAENTGELFF,TGCGCCAGCAGCTTGGGACTAGCGGAGAACACCGGGGAGCTGTTTTTT
15,TRBD1,TRBV28,TRBJ1-2,CASSITTGNVGGYTF,TGTGCCAGCAGTATAACGACAGGGAACGTTGGAGGCTACACCTTC
12,-,TRBV5-6,TRBJ2-7,CASSLGSDEQYF,TGTGCCAGCAGCTTGGGCAGCGACGAGCAGTACTTC
15,TRBD2,TRBV6-5,TRBJ2-7,CASSYGEGISYEQYF,TGTGCCAGCAGTTACGGGGAGGGGATCTCCTACGAGCAGTACTTC
13,TRBD2,TRBV18,TRBJ2-5,CASSPAGDETQYF,TGTGCCAGCTCACCGGCGGGGGACGAGACCCAGTACTTC
15,TRBD1,TRBV29-1,TRBJ1-1,CSVEGQGGSDTEAFF,TGCAGCGTTGAAGGACAGGGGGGGTCCGACACTGAAGCTTTCTTT
14,TRBD2,TRBV18,TRBJ2-7,CASSPGGSYYEQYF,TGTGCCAGCTCACCAGGCGGGAGTTACTACGAGCAGTACTTC